A selection of T cell receptor beta chains follows, all from one sample in a study of blood T cell repertoires in COVID-19. Measured with immunoSEQ multiplex PCR; TCRdb has only the in-frame clones, and not every one. The sample contains a few hundred thousand clones, under 90% of which appear only once. Material: peripheral blood. The receptors were sampled from a woman in her thirties with COVID-19, enrolled during active disease. CDR3s include the opening cysteine and the closing phenylalanine or tryptophan.

v_call: TRBV11-2
j_call: TRBJ1-6
cdr3_aa: CASSFGQGNSPLHF

v_call: TRBV7-9
j_call: TRBJ2-7
cdr3_aa: CASSHQDSYYEQYF

v_call: TRBV29-1
j_call: TRBJ1-2
cdr3_aa: CSVLGQGARGYTF

v_call: TRBV2
j_call: TRBJ1-3
cdr3_aa: CASSRGGDTIYF

v_call: TRBV4-2
j_call: TRBJ2-1
cdr3_aa: CASSQDQARYNEQFF

v_call: TRBV25-1
j_call: TRBJ2-5
cdr3_aa: CASSPGRTSGTQETQYF

v_call: TRBV5-1
j_call: TRBJ1-2
cdr3_aa: CASSLQGVNYGYTF

v_call: TRBV13
j_call: TRBJ2-3
cdr3_aa: CASSLWGLAGGPDTQYF

v_call: TRBV6-5
j_call: TRBJ2-2
cdr3_aa: CASSYSTGTPAGELFF

v_call: TRBV11-2
j_call: TRBJ2-7
cdr3_aa: CASSLVGTATYEQYF

v_call: TRBV30
j_call: TRBJ1-5
cdr3_aa: CAWSVQGYQPQHF

v_call: TRBV11-2
j_call: TRBJ2-1
cdr3_aa: CASSFGVSSYNEQFF

v_call: TRBV6-5
j_call: TRBJ2-5
cdr3_aa: CASSLRGRQETQYF

v_call: TRBV7-2
j_call: TRBJ1-3
cdr3_aa: CASSRLQGRSGNTIYF

v_call: TRBV6-5
j_call: TRBJ2-5
cdr3_aa: CASSSTFATQYF

v_call: TRBV4-2
j_call: TRBJ1-2
cdr3_aa: CASSQVRGYGYTF

v_call: TRBV19
j_call: TRBJ1-5
cdr3_aa: CASTLDRDVGQPQHF

v_call: TRBV7-9
j_call: TRBJ2-7
cdr3_aa: CASSLITASGEQYF

v_call: TRBV7-9
j_call: TRBJ2-7
cdr3_aa: CASSSLDRSYEQYF

v_call: TRBV7-6
j_call: TRBJ2-5
cdr3_aa: CASSFLLAAEETQYF

v_call: TRBV5-1
j_call: TRBJ1-1
cdr3_aa: CASSFVRGTEAFF

v_call: TRBV30
j_call: TRBJ1-3
cdr3_aa: CAWSALGWGNTIYF

v_call: TRBV29-1
j_call: TRBJ1-4
cdr3_aa: CSAYRDREEKLFF

v_call: TRBV11-1
j_call: TRBJ1-6
cdr3_aa: CASSLFGASSPLHF

v_call: TRBV27
j_call: TRBJ2-1
cdr3_aa: CASSSAGGPSNEQFF